This T cell receptor beta chain comes out of a study of OX40 agonist ivuxolimab in advanced cancers. Findings and caveats of the study: Among the least clonally expanded were partial responders at 0.1-3.0 mg/kg. Relative to CD4+, CD8+ T cells held more expanded clones on average. Also showing low normalized T-cell clonal expansion were some of the nonresponders.

The study sampled blood at baseline, cycle 4 day 1, and cycle 7 day 1. To note about this clone: Its antigen is unknown.

The germline V gene has CDR1 MNHNS and CDR2 SASEGT. This CDR3 contains 15 residues. V was clipped by 4 bases and J by 2 bases, with 12 bases between them. The data were produced by immunoSEQ multiplex PCR, yet TCRdb's version contains in-frame clones alone and is incomplete. This repertoire shows roughly 11,000 clones, around 76% found once; its top ten account for roughly 31%. This sequence was found in an adult with an advanced solid tumor such as melanoma, head and neck, liver or kidney cancer. Sample: CD4+ or CD8+ T cells sorted from blood, taken in a trial of the OX40 agonist ivuxolimab. This rearrangement joins TRBV6-1 to TRBJ1-3; no definite D call. The CDR3 reads CASSGEKSTGNTIYF. CDR3 nucleotides: TGTGCCAGCAGTGGCGAGAAATCCACTGGAAACACCATATATTTT.